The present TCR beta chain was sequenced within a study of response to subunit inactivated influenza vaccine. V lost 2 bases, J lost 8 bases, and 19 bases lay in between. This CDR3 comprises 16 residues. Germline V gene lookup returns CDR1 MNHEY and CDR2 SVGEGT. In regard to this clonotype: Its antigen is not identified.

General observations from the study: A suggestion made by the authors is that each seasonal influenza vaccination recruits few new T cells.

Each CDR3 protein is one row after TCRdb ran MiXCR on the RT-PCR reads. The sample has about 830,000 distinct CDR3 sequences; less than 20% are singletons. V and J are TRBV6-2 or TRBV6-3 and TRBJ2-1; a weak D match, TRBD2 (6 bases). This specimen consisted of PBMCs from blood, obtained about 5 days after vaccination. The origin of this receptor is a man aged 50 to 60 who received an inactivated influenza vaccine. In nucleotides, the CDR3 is TGTGCCAGCAGTTACCCAACGGCTGGAGGGCCCGATGAGCAGTTCTTC. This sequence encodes CASSYPTAGGPDEQFF.